This T cell receptor (beta chain) was identified in a study of T cells expressing NK-cell markers. Across the whole study: Eight donors were sequenced, of whom seven were HCMV-seropositive, while the remaining one was HCMV-seronegative.

The length of the CDR3 is 13 residues. Germline CDR1 and CDR2: MNHNS and SASEGT. TCRdb re-called the 5' RACE reads; one entry per CDR3 protein, DNA not given. This repertoire comprises 350,000 to 400,000 distinct CDR3 sequences; its ten largest clones make up about 10%. The genes are TRBV6-1 and TRBJ2-5. This clonotype was sampled from a woman between 45 and 65 years old in good health. Sequenced: blood T cells: a sorted CD56 or NKG2C T cell subset, CD4+ or CD8+ T cells, or bulk PBMC T cells (not recorded which). This CDR3 reads CASVGRLQETQYF.